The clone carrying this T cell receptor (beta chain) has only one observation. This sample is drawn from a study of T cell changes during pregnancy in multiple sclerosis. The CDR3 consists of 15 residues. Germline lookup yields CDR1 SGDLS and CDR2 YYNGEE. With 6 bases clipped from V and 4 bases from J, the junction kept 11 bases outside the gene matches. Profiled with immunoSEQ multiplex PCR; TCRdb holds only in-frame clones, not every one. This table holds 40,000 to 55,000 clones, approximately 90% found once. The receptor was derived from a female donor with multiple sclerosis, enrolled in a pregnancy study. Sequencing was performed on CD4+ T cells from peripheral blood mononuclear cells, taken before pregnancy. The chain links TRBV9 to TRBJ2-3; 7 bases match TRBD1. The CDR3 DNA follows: TGTGCCAGCACCCCATCCGGGACAGTGTCAGATACGCAGTATTTT. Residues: CASTPSGTVSDTQYF. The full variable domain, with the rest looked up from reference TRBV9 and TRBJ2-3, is DSGVTQTPKHLITATGQRVTLRCSPRSGDLSVYWYQQSLDQGLQFLIQYYNGEERAKGNILERFSAQQFPDLHSELNLSSLELGDSALYFCASTPSGTVSDTQYFGPGTRLTVL.